This passage covers 22 T cell receptor beta chains from one sample sequenced in a study of shared clonotypes between healthy human individuals. Only in-frame clones appear in the TCRdb table, and some are missing; sequencing was by immunoSEQ multiplex PCR. The table shows more than 2,000,000 clones, with more than 90% occurring only once. Sequenced input: naive CD4+ T cells sorted from blood. Subset noted: CD45RA+ positively selected. The origin of the receptors is a man aged 18 to 30 in good health.

This clone was counted a few times. The chain couples TRBV25-1 to TRBJ1-6, with 7 nucleotides matching TRBD1. CDR1 and CDR2 (germline): MGHDK, SYGVNS. The trim removed 4 bases at V and 11 bases at J, leaving 8 bases unmatched. The CDR3 runs 14 residues. The DNA for the CDR3 is TGTGCCAGCAGTGTGGACAGGAATTGGCCACCCCTCCACTTT. Protein: CASSVDRNWPPLHF.

About this clone itself: The same CDR3 arises from other DNA sequences in this sample as well. The chain recombines TRBV18 with TRBJ2-5, with D tentatively TRBD2 (5 bases). CDR1 KGHSH and CDR2 LQKENI come from the germline V gene. The CDR3 is made up of 13 amino acids. The V gene lost 6 bases and the J gene lost 6 bases, with 14 bases spanning the gap. The CDR3 DNA reads as TGTGCCAGCTCCCCGGGTGAGGGAAAGACCCAGTACTTC. This gives the protein CASSPGEGKTQYF.

The rearrangement links TRBV18 to TRBJ1-1; D remains unclear. Germline V CDR1 and CDR2: KGHSH, LQKENI. This CDR3 comprises 12 residues. V was cut by 0 bases and J by 10 bases, with 9 bases left in between. The CDR3 DNA reads TGTGCCAGCTCACCACCGTACGGGCCAGCTTTCTTT. This translates into CASSPPYGPAFF.

This clone was found a few times. The chain couples TRBV10-2 to TRBJ1-1; unclear D gene. V was cut by 3 bases and J by 0 bases, with 8 bases left in between. The CDR3 has 14 residues. In germline, CDR1 is WSHSY, CDR2 SAAADI. In DNA, the CDR3 is TGCGCCAGCAGTGAAGTCATCATGAACACTGAAGCTTTCTTT. Translated: CASSEVIMNTEAFF.

This clone appeared once. V and J are TRBV7-2 and TRBJ1-1; D might be TRBD1 (5 bases). Trimming cost V 2 bases and J 2 bases, with 12 bases left between them. This CDR3 comprises 15 residues. Germline CDR1 SGHTA, CDR2 FQGNSA. CDR3 nucleotides: TGTGCCAGCAGCTTAATTGGGGGGAGAAACACTGAAGCTTTCTTT. It is translated as CASSLIGGRNTEAFF.

Here the CDR3 DNA reads TGTGCCAGCAGTCGGACTGCTTACTCCTACGAGCAGTACTTC. This encodes CASSRTAYSYEQYF. The gene calls are TRBV27 and TRBJ2-7, with a tentative D call TRBD2 (5 bases). V was clipped by 5 bases and J by 0 bases, with 11 bases between them. The CDR3 sequence is 14 residues long. Looked up from germline, CDR1 is MNHEY and CDR2 is SMNVEV (reference sequence).

The chain uses TRBV7-9 and TRBJ1-4, with 10 bases lining up with TRBD1. The CDR3 length is 15 residues. V gave up 6 bases and J gave up 8 bases; unmatched junction bases: 9. Germline V gene data show CDR1 as SEHNR and CDR2 as FQNEAQ (reference sequence). CDR3 in amino acids: CASRSTGTGVEKLFF. As DNA, the CDR3 is TGTGCCAGCAGATCTACCGGGACAGGGGTCGAAAAACTGTTTTTT.

The chain is built from TRBV30 and TRBJ2-7; D uncertain. V lost 3 bases to trimming and J lost 4 bases, with 7 bases between them. The germline gives CDR1 GTSNPN, CDR2 SVGIG (reference sequence). The CDR3 covers 11 residues. The CDR3 sequence: CAWSQLYEQYF. CDR3 in DNA: TGTGCCTGGAGCCAATTATACGAGCAGTACTTC. Complete variable domain (other parts from reference TRBV30 and TRBJ2-7): SQTIHQWPATLVQPVGSPLSLECTVEGTSNPNLYWYRQAAGRGLQLLFYSVGIGQISSEVPQNLSASRPQDRQFILSSKKLLLSDSGFYLCAWSQLYEQYFGPGTRLTVT.

This chain uses TRBV6-1 with TRBJ1-3; 9 nucleotides match TRBD1. The ends lost 3 bases at V and 8 bases at J; junction bases unmatched: 11. This CDR3 contains 16 residues. Germline-derived CDR1 and CDR2 are MNHNS and SASEGT. The chain's CDR3 is CASSDPWDRAVDTIYF. The CDR3, as DNA: TGTGCCAGCAGTGATCCCTGGGACAGGGCGGTCGACACCATATATTTT.

This rearrangement joins TRBV6-1 to TRBJ1-6; a possible D gene is TRBD1 (5 bases). This CDR3 is 14 amino acids long. Trimming took off 5 bases at V and 3 bases at J, with 8 bases between the two ends. Germline V gene sequence: CDR1 MNHNS, CDR2 SASEGT. CDR3 loop: CASSSTGYNSPLHF. The CDR3 nucleotides read TGTGCCAGCAGTTCAACAGGCTATAATTCACCCCTCCACTTT.

The chain is built from TRBV5-1 and TRBJ2-2; 8 bases align to TRBD1. V gave up 3 bases and J gave up 6 bases; unmatched junction bases: 7. The CDR3 runs 15 residues. CDR1 and CDR2 from the germline V gene are SGHRS and YFSETQ. CDR3 sequence (DNA): TGCGCCAGCAGCTCCGGACAGGGTGGGGCCGGGGAGCTGTTTTTT. Translated, it gives CASSSGQGGAGELFF. Looking up the rest from reference TRBV5-1 and TRBJ2-2 gives the full variable domain: KAGVTQTPRYLIKTRGQQVTLSCSPISGHRSVSWYQQTPGQGLQFLFEYFSETQRNKGNFPGRFSGRQFSNSRSEMNVSTLELGDSALYLCASSSGQGGAGELFFGEGSRLTVL.

The V call is TRBV27, the J call TRBJ2-7, with 9 nucleotides matching TRBD1. Germline-derived CDR1 and CDR2 are MNHEY and SMNVEV (reference sequence). This CDR3 is 15 amino acids long. V lost 3 bases to trimming and J lost 3 bases; unmatched junction nucleotides: 6. CDR3: CASSFGDRASYEQYF. The CDR3, as DNA: TGTGCCAGCAGTTTCGGGGACAGGGCGAGCTACGAGCAGTACTTC.

The V and J genes are TRBV30 and TRBJ2-3; 16 bases align to TRBD2. After removal of 8 bases from V and 5 bases from J, the junction contained 1 base not matched to a gene. Germline CDR1 is GTSNPN and CDR2 is SVGIG (reference sequence). The CDR3 sequence is 13 residues long. CDR3 bases: TGTGCCGGGACTAGCGGGGGGGGAGATACGCAGTATTTT. Protein sequence: CAGTSGGGDTQYF.

The chain couples TRBV1 to TRBJ2-7; TRBD2 is taken as the D call from the table, unchecked against the DNA. TRBV1 is reported as a pseudogene. The CDR3 loop spans 17 amino acids. The CDR3 sequence is CTSSHGLAGASSYEQYF. For the CDR3, the DNA is TGCACCAGCAGCCACGGACTAGCGGGAGCGAGCTCCTACGAGCAGTACTTC.

The chain combines TRBV5-4 with TRBJ2-3; no clear D. Germline lookup yields CDR1 SGHNT and CDR2 YYREEE (reference sequence). The CDR3 extends over 13 amino acids. Trimming cost V 5 bases and J 2 bases, with 9 bases left between them. The CDR3 DNA reads TGTGCCAGCAGTCTAGGTTTCACAGATACGCAGTATTTT. Its translation: CASSLGFTDTQYF.

The gene calls are TRBV19 and TRBJ2-1; TRBD2 matches 11 bases. There are 16 residues in the CDR3. V dropped 5 bases and J dropped 5; count of bases not matched to a gene: 8. Looked up from germline, CDR1 is LNHDA and CDR2 is SQIVND (reference sequence). This chain's CDR3 is CASSATSGMGDNEQFF. The CDR3 coding sequence is TGTGCCAGTAGTGCGACTAGCGGGATGGGGGACAATGAGCAGTTCTTC.

The CDR3 spells CSVVTGEEDSPLHF. The CDR3 nucleotides read TGCAGCGTCGTAACAGGGGAGGAGGATTCACCCCTCCACTTT. The rearrangement uses TRBV29-1 and TRBJ1-6, with 7 bases lining up with TRBD1. With 6 bases clipped from V and 8 bases from J, the junction kept 10 bases outside the gene matches. Germline CDR1 SQVTM, CDR2 ANQGSEA. The CDR3 has 14 amino acids.

Comment on this clone: A junction end diverges from the germline sequence, so it may reflect a read error. The chain has TRBV7-7 and TRBJ2-7; 8 bases line up with TRBD1. Looked up from germline, CDR1 is SSHAT and CDR2 is FNYEAQ (reference sequence). This CDR3 region has 13 residues. The CDR3 reads CASSSQGGYEQYF. The CDR3 nucleotides are TGTGCTAGCAGCTCACAGGGGGGCTACGAGCAGTACTTC.

The chain combines TRBV5-1 with TRBJ2-3, with 8 bases lining up with TRBD1. Germline trimming cut 5 bases from V and 6 bases from J; bases unmatched to any gene: 14. The CDR3 loop spans 16 amino acids. Germline V gives CDR1 SGHRS, CDR2 YFSETQ. The CDR3 reads CASSFNPGQALDTQYF. The CDR3, as DNA: TGCGCCAGCAGTTTTAATCCGGGACAGGCACTTGATACGCAGTATTTT.

J is TRBJ2-5 and V is TRBV10-1; 10 nucleotides match TRBD1. Trimming cost V 2 bases and J 7 bases; bases outside gene matches: 4. The CDR3 is 14 amino acids. Germline V gives CDR1 WNHNN, CDR2 SYGVQD (reference sequence). The DNA of the CDR3 is TGCGCCAGCAGTGAGACCGGGACAGGGGCGACCCAGTACTTC. Its protein product is CASSETGTGATQYF.

The chain joins TRBV5-4 to TRBJ2-5; tentatively, D is TRBD1 (6 bases). V was pared by 6 bases and J by 4 bases, with 13 bases between. From germline, CDR1 is SGHNT and CDR2 YYREEE (reference sequence). This CDR3 has 13 residues. CDR3 nucleotides: TGTGCCAGCACCGAACAGGGAAGAGAGACCCAGTACTTC. Translating gives CASTEQGRETQYF.

This chain uses TRBV7-2 with TRBJ1-1; 7 bases fit TRBD1. Germline V gives CDR1 SGHTA, CDR2 FQGNSA. With 5 bases clipped from V and 2 bases from J, the junction kept 11 bases outside the gene matches. This CDR3 has 16 residues. CDR3 DNA: TGTGCCAGCAGCACACGCTGGGACAGCAAAAACACTGAAGCTTTCTTT. The encoded protein is CASSTRWDSKNTEAFF.